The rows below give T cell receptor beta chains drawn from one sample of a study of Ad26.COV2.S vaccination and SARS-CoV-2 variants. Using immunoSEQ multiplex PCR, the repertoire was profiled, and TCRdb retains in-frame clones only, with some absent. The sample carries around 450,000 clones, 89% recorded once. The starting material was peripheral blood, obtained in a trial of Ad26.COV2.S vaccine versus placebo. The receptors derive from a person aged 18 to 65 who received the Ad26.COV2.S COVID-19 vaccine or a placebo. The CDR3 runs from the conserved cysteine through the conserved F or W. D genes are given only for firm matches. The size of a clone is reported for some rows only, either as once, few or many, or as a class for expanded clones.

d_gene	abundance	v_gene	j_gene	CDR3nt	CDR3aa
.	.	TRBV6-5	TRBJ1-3	TGTGCCAGCAGTTACTCGATTCAAAAAGGAAACACCATATATTTT	CASSYSIQKGNTIYF
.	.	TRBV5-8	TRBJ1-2	TGTGCCAGCAGCTTGGCCGGGCCCGGCTACACCTTC	CASSLAGPGYTF
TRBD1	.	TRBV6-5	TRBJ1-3	TGTGCCAGCAGTAGACAGGGATTAACTGGAAACACCATATATTTT	CASSRQGLTGNTIYF
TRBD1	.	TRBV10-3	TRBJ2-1	TGTGCCATCAGTGACCCCGGACAGGGGAACAATGAGCAGTTCTTC	CAISDPGQGNNEQFF
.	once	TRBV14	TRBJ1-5	TGTGCCAGCAGCCAAGACCCCAATCAGCCCCAGCATTTT	CASSQDPNQPQHF
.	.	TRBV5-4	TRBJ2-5	TGTGCCAGCAGCGAACAGGGAAATCAGGAGACCCAGTACTTC	CASSEQGNQETQYF
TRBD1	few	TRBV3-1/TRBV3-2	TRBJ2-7	TGTGCCAGCAGCCTCGGACAGGGAGGCTACGAGCAGTACTTC	CASSLGQGGYEQYF
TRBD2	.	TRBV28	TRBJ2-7	TGTGCCAGCAGTCACGGACTAGCGGGAGTCTACGAGCAGTACTTC	CASSHGLAGVYEQYF
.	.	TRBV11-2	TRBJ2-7	TGTGCCAGCAGCTTAGGTTGGGGGGGGGACATCCTCTACGAGCAGTACTTC	CASSLGWGGDILYEQYF
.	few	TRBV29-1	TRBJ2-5	TGCAGCGGACTTGGTGGAGAGACCCAGTACTTC	CSGLGGETQYF
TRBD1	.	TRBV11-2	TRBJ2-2	TGTGCCAGCAGCCGAACAAGGACAGGGGACACCGGGGAGCTGTTTTTT	CASSRTRTGDTGELFF
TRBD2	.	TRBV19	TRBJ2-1	TGTGCCAGTAGTATTAAGTCTAGCGGGAGGTTGAATGAGCAGTTCTTC	CASSIKSSGRLNEQFF
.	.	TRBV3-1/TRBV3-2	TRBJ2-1	TGTGCCAGCAGCCAAAAGCTGCAGGGGCCCTACAATGAGCAGTTCTTC	CASSQKLQGPYNEQFF
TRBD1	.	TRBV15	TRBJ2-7	TGTGCCACAGGGGACAGCTCGTCCTACGAGCAGTACTTC	CATGDSSSYEQYF
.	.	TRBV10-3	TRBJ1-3	TGTGCCATCAGTGATATAATAGGGGAGCAGGATCCCTCAGGAAACACCATATATTTT	CAISDIIGEQDPSGNTIYF
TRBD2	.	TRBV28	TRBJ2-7	TGTGCCAGCAGTTCCCCCCTAGCGGGAGGTACCTACGAGCAGTACTTC	CASSSPLAGGTYEQYF
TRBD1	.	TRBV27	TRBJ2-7	TGTGCCAGCAGTTTGACGGGACAGGGAACCTACGAGCAGTACTTC	CASSLTGQGTYEQYF
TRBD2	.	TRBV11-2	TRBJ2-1	TGTGCCAGCAGCTTCCGTCGGGGGTCTGGACTAGCGGATTACAATGAGCAGTTCTTC	CASSFRRGSGLADYNEQFF
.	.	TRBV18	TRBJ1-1	TGTGCCAGCTCCCTGGGGAACACTGAAGCTTTCTTT	CASSLGNTEAFF
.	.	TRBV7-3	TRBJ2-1	TGTGCCAGCAGCTCCCACCCCTACAATGAGCAGTTCTTC	CASSSHPYNEQFF
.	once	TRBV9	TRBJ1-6	TGTGCCAGCAGCGTAGACGGTGTTTCACCCCTCCACTTT	CASSVDGVSPLHF
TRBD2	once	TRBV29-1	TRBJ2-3	TGCAGCGTAGGGACTAGCGGGGGCGCGGATACGCAGTATTTT	CSVGTSGGADTQYF
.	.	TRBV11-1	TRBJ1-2	TGTGCCAGCAGCTTAGCCCGGGCCGGCGGCTACACCTTC	CASSLARAGGYTF
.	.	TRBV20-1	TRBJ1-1	TGCAGTGCCCCCGATATAACTGAAGCTTTCTTT	CSAPDITEAFF
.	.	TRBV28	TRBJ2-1	TGTGCCAGCAGCCCCCCCGGGACAAGGCGATATGGGCAGTTCTTC	CASSPPGTRRYGQFF
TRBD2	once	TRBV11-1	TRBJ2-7	TGTGCCAGCAGCCCCCGGACTAGCTGGAGCTCCTACGAGCAGTACTTC	CASSPRTSWSSYEQYF
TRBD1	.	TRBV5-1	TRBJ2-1	TGCGCCAGCAGCTTGGGCCTCCGAGACAGGGGGATGTATGAGCAGTTCTTC	CASSLGLRDRGMYEQFF
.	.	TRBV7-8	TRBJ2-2	TGTGCCAGCAGCCCGAGGCGCGTCACCGGGGAGCTGTTTTTT	CASSPRRVTGELFF
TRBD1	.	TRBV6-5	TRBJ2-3	TGTGCCAGCAGGGCGACAGGGGGCACAGATACGCAGTATTTT	CASRATGGTDTQYF
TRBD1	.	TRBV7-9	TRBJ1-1	TGTGCCAGCAGTGGCTGGACAGGGGGGAACACTGAAGCTTTCTTT	CASSGWTGGNTEAFF
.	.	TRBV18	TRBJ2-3	TGTGCCAGCTCACCACCAGGAACTAGCACAGATACGCAGTATTTT	CASSPPGTSTDTQYF
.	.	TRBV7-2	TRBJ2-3	TGTGCCAGCAGCTCCCCCTTTGCGGATACGCAGTATTTT	CASSSPFADTQYF
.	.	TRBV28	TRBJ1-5	TGTGCCAGCAGTTTAGAGATTCAGCCCCAGCATTTT	CASSLEIQPQHF
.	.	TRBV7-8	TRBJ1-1	TGTGCCAGCAGCTTACGGGCGAACACTGAAGCTTTCTTT	CASSLRANTEAFF
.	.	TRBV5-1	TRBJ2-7	TGCGCCAGCAGCTTTTCAGGGAGCTCCTACGAGCAGTACTTC	CASSFSGSSYEQYF
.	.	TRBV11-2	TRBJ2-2	TGTGCCAGCAGCTTAGGACAGAATCCTATAGGTGGCGGGGAGCTGTTTTTT	CASSLGQNPIGGGELFF